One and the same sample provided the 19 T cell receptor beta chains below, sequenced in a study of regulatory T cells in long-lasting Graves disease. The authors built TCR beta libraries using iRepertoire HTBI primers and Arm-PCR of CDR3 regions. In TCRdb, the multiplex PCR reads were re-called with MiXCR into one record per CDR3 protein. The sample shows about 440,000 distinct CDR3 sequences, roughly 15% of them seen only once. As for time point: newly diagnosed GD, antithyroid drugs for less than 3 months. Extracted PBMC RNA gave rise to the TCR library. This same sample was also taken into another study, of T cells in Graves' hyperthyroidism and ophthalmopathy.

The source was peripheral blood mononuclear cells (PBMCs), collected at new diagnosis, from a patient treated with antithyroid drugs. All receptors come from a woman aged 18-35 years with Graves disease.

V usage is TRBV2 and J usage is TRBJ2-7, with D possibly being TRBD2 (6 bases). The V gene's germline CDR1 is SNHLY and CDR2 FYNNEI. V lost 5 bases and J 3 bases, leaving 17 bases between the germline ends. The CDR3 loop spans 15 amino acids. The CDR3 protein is CASSIGAGYLYEQYF. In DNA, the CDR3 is TGTGCCAGCAGTATTGGAGCGGGTTACCTCTACGAGCAGTACTTC.

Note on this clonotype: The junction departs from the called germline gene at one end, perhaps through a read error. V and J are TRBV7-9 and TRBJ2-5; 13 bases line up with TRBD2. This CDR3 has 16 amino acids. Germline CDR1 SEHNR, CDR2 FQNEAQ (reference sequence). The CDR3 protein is CASSLATSGRIETQYF. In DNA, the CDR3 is TGCGCCAGCAGCTTGGCGACTAGCGGGAGGATAGAGACCCAGTACTTC.

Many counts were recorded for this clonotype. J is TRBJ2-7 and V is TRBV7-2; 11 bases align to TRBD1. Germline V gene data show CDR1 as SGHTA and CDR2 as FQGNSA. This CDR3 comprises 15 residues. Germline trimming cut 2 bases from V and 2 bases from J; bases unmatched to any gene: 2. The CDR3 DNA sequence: TGTGCCAGCAGCTTATCGGGACAGGGGGCCTACGAGCAGTACTTC. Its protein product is CASSLSGQGAYEQYF.

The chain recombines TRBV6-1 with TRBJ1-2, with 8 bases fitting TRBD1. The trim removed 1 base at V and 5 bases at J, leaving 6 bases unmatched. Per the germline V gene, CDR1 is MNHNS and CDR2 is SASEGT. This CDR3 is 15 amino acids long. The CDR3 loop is CASSEEETGVYGYTF. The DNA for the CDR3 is TGTGCCAGCAGTGAAGAGGAGACAGGGGTTTATGGCTACACCTTC.

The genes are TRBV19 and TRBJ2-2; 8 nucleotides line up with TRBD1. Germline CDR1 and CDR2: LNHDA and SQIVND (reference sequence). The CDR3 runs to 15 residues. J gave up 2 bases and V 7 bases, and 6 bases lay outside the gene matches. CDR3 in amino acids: CASTPGQVNTGELFF. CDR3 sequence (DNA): TGTGCCAGTACTCCGGGACAGGTCAACACCGGGGAGCTGTTTTTT.

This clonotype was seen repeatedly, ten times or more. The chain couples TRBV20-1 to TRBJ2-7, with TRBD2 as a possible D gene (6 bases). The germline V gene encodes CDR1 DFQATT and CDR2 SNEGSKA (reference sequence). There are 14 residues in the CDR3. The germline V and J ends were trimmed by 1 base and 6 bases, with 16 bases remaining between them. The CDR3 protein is CSARGSGLGAEQYF. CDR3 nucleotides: TGCAGTGCTAGAGGCTCGGGACTGGGTGCCGAGCAGTACTTC.

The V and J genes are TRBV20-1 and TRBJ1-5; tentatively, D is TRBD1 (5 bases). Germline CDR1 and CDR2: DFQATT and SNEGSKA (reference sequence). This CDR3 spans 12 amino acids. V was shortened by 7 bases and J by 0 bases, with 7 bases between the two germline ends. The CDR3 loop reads CSGQYSNQPQHF. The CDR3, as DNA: TGCAGTGGACAGTATAGCAATCAGCCCCAGCATTTT.

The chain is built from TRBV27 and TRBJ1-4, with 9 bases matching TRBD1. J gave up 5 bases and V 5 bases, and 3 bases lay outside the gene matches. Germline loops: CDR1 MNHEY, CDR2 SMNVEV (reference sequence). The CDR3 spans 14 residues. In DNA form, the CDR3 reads TGTGCCAGCAGTCTCGGGACAGGGAATGAAAAACTGTTTTTT. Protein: CASSLGTGNEKLFF.

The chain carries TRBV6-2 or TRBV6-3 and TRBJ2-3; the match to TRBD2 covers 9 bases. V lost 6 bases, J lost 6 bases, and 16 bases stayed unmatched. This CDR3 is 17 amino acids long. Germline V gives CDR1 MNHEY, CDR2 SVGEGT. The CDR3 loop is CASSPLRLAGGTDTQYF. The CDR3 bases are TGTGCCAGCAGCCCCCTGCGCCTTGCGGGAGGGACGGATACGCAGTATTTT.

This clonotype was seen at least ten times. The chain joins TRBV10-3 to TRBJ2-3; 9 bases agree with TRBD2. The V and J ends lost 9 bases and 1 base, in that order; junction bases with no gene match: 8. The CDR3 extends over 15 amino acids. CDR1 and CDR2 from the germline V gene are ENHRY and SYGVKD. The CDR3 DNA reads TGTGCCATTCTCCAGCGGGAGGACGGCACAGATACGCAGTATTTT. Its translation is CAILQREDGTDTQYF.

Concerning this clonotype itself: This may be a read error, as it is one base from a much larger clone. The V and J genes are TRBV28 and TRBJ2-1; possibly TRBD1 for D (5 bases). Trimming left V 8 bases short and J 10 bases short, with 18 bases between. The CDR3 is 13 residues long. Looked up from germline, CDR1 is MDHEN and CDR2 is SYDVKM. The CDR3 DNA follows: TGTGCCAGCTGGCCAGGGTCCCATGTCGAGCAGTTCTTC. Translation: CASWPGSHVEQFF.

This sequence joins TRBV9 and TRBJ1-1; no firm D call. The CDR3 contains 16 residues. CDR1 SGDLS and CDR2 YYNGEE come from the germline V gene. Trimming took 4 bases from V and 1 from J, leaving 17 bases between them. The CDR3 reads CASSPLGSVKNTEAFF. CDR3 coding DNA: TGTGCCAGCAGCCCCCTGGGATCGGTAAAGAACACTGAAGCTTTCTTT.

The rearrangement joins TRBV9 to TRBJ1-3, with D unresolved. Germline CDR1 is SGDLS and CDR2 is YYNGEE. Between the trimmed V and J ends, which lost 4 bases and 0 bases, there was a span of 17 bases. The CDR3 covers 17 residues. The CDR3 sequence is CASSLREVGSSGNTIYF. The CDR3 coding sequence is TGTGCCAGCAGCCTTAGAGAGGTCGGTAGCTCTGGAAACACCATATATTTT.

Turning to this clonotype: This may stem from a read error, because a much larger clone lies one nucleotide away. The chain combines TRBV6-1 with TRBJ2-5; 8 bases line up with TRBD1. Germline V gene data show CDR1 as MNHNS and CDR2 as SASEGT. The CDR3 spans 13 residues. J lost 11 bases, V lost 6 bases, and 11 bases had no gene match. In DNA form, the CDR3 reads TGTGCCAGCAGCAAAGGGGGCGGGACAGGACAGTACTTC. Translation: CASSKGGGTGQYF.

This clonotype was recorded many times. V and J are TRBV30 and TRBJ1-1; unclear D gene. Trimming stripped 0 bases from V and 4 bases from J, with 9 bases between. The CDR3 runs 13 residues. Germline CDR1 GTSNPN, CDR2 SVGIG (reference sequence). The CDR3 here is CAWSVRRGTEAFF. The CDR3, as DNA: TGTGCCTGGAGTGTAAGGCGGGGCACTGAAGCTTTCTTT.

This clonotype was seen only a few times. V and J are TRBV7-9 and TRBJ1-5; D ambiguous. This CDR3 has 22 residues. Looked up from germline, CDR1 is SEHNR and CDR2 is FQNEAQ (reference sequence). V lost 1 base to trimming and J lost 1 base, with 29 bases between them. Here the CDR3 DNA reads TGTGCCAGCAGCTTAGACGAGTTTGGGCAGCGGCCAATCATATGGAGCAATCAGCCCCAGCATTTT. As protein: CASSLDEFGQRPIIWSNQPQHF.

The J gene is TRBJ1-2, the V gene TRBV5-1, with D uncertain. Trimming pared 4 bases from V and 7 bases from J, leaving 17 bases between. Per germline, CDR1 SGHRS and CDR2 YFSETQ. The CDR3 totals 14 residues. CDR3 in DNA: TGCGCCAGCAGCCCCGAGCGGAACCGGGGTGGCTACACCTTC. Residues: CASSPERNRGGYTF.

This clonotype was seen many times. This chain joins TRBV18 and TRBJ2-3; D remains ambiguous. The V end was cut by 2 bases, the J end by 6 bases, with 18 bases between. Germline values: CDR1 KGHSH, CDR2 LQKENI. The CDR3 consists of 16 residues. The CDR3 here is CASSPTSRQLGDTQYF. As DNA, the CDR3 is TGTGCCAGCTCACCAACGTCGCGGCAGCTGGGGGATACGCAGTATTTT.

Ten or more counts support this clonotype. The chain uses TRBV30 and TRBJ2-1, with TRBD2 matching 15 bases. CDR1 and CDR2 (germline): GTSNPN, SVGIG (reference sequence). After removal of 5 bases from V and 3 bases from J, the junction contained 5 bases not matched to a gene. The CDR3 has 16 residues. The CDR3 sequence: CAWGTSGRSSYNEQFF. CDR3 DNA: TGTGCCTGGGGGACTAGCGGGAGGAGTAGCTACAATGAGCAGTTCTTC.